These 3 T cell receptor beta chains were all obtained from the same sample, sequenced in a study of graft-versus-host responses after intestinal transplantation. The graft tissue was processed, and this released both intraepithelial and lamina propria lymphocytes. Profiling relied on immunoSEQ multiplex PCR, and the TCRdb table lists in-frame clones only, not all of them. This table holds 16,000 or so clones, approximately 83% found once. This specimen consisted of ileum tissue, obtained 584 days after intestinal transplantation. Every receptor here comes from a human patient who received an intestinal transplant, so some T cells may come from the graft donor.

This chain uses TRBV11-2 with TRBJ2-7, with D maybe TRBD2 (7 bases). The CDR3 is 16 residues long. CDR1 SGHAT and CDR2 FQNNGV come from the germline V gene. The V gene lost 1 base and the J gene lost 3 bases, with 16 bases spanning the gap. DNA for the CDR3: TGTGCCAGCAGCTTAGTACGGTGGGGGGGCCGCTACGAGCAGTACTTC. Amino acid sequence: CASSLVRWGGRYEQYF.

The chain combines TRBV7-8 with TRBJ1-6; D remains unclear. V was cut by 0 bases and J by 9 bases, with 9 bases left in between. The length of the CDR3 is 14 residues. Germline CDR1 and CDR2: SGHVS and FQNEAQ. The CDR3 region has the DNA TGTGCCAGCAGCTTAGCCCGGGCGGTTTCACCCCTCCACTTT. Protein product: CASSLARAVSPLHF.

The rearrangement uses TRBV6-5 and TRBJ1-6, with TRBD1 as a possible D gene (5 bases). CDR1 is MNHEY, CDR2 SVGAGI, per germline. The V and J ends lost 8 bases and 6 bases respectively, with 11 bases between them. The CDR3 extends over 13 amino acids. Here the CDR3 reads CASRDLINSPLHF. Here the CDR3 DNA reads TGTGCCAGCCGGGACCTTATTAATTCACCCCTCCACTTT.